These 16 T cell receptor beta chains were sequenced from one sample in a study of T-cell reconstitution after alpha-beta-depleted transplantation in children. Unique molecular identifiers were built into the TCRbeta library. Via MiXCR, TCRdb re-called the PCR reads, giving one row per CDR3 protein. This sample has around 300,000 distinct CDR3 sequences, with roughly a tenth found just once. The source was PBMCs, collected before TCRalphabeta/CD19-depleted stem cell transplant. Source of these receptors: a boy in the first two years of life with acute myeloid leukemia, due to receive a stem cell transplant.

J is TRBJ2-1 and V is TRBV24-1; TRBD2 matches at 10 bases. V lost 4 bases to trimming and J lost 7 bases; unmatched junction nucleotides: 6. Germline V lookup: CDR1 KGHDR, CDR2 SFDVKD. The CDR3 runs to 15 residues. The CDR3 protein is CATSEPSGSSNEQFF. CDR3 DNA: TGTGCCACCAGTGAGCCTAGCGGGAGTTCGAATGAGCAGTTCTTC.

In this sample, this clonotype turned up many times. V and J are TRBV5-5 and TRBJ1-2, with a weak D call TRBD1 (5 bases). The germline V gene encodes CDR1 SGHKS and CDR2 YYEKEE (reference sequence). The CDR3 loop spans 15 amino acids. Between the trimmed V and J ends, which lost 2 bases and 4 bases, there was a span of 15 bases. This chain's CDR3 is CASSLGARELYGYTF. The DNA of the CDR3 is TGTGCCAGCAGCTTAGGTGCCAGGGAACTCTATGGCTACACCTTC.

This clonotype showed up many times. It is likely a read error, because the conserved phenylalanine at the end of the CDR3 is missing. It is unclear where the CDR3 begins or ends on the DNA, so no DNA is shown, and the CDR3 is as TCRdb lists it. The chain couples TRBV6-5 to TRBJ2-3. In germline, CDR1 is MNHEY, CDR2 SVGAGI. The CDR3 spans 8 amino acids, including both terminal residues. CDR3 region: CASSRIGV.

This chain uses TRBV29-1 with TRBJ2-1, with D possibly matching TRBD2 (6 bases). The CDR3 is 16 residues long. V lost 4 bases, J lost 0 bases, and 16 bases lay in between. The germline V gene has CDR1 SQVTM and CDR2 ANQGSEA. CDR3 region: CSVGGDFQSSYNEQFF. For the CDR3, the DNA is TGCAGCGTTGGAGGGGACTTCCAAAGCTCCTACAATGAGCAGTTCTTC.

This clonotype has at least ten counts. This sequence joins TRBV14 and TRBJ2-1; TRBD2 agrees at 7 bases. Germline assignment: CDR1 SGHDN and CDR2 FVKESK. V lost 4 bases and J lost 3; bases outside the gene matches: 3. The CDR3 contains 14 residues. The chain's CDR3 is CASSRDYDYNEQFF. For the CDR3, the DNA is TGTGCCAGCAGCCGGGACTATGACTACAATGAGCAGTTCTTC.

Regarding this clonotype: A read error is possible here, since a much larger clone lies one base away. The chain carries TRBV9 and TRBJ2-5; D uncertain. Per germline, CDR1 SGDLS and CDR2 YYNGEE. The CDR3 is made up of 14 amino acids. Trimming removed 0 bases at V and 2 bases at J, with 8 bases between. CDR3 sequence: CASSVAHAQETQYF. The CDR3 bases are TGTGCCAGCAGCGTAGCCCACGCACAAGAGACCCAGTACTTC.

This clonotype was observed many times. CDR3 in DNA: TGTGCCAGCAGTTTTAGCAGGTTCCCTAGCAATCAGCCCCAGCATTTT. This sequence encodes CASSFSRFPSNQPQHF. The chain is built from TRBV28 and TRBJ1-5; D remains ambiguous. Germline values: CDR1 MDHEN, CDR2 SYDVKM. V was cut by 3 bases and J by 0 bases, with 12 bases left in between. The CDR3 length is 16 residues.

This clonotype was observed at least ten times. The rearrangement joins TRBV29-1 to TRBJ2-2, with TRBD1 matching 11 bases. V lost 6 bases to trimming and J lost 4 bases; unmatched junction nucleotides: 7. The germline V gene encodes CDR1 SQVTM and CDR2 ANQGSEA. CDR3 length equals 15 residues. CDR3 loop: CSVRRTGGFTGELFF. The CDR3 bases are TGCAGCGTGAGACGGACAGGGGGCTTCACCGGGGAGCTGTTTTTT.

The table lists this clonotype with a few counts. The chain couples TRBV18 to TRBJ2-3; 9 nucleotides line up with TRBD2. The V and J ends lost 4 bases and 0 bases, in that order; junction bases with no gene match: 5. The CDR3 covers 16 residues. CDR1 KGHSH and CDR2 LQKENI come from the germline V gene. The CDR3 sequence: CASSLPTSGSTDTQYF. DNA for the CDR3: TGTGCCAGCTCACTACCGACTAGCGGTAGCACAGATACGCAGTATTTT.

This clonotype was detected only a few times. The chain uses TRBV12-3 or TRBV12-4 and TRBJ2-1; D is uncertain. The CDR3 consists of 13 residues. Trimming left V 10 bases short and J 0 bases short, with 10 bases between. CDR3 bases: TGTGCCACAGGTCTGAGCTCCTACAATGAGCAGTTCTTC. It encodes CATGLSSYNEQFF.

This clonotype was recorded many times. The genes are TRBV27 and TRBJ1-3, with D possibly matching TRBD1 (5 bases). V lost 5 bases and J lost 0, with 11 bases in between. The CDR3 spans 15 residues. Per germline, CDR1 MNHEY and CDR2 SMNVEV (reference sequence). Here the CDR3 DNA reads TGTGCCAGCAGTCCGAGACAGAGCTCTGGAAACACCATATATTTT. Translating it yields CASSPRQSSGNTIYF.

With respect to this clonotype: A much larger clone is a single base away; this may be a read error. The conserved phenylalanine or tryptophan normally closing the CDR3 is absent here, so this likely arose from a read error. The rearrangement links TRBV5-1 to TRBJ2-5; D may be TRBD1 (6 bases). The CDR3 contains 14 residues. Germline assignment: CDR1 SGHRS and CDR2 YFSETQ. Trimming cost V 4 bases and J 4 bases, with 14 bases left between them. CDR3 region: CASSRRQVSETQYS. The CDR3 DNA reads TGCGCCAGCAGCCGGAGACAGGTATCAGAGACCCAGTACTCC.

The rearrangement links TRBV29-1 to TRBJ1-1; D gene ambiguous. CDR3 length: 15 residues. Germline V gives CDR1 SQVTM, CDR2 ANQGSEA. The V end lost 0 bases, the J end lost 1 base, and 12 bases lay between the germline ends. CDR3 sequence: CSVEEYYRGNTEAFF. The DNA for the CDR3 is TGCAGCGTTGAAGAGTACTATCGGGGGAACACTGAAGCTTTCTTT.

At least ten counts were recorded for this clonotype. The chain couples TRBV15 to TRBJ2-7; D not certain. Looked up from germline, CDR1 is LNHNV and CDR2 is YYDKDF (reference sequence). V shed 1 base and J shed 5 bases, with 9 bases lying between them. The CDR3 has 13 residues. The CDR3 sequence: CATSRVLRDEQYF. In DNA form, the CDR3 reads TGTGCCACCAGCAGAGTACTCCGGGACGAGCAGTACTTC. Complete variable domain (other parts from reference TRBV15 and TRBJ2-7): DAMVIQNPRYQVTQFGKPVTLSCSQTLNHNVMYWYQQKSSQAPKLLFHYYDKDFNNEADTPDNFQSRRPNTSFCFLDIRSPGLGDTAMYLCATSRVLRDEQYFGPGTRLTVT.

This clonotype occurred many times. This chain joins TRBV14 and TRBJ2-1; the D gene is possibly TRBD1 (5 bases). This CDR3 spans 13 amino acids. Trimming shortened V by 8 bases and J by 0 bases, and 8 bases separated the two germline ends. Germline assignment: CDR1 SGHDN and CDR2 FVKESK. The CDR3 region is CASGASSYNEQFF. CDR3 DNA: TGTGCCAGCGGGGCGAGCTCCTACAATGAGCAGTTCTTC.

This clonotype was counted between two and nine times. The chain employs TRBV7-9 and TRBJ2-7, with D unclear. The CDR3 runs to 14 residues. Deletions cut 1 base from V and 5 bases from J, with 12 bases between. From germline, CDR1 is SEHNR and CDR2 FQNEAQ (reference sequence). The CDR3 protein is CASSLGPAINEQYF. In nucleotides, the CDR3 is TGTGCCAGCAGCTTAGGCCCAGCTATCAACGAGCAGTACTTC.